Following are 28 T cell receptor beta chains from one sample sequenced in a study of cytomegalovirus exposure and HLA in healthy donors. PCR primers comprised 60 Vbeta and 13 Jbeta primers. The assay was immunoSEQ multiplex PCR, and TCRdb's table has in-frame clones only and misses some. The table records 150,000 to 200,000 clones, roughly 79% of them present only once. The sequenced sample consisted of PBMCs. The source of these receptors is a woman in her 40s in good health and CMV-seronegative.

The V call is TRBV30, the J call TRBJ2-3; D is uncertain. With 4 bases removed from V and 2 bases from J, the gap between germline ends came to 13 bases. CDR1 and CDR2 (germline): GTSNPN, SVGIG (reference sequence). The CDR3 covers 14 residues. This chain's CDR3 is CAWTEQYLTDTQYF. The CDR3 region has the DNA TGTGCCTGGACGGAGCAGTACCTCACAGATACGCAGTATTTT.

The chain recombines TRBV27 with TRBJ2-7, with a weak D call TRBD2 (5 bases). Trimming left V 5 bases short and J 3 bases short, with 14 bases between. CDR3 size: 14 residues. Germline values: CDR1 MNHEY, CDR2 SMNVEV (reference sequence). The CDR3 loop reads CASSPAGGGYEQYF. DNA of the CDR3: TGTGCCAGCAGTCCCGCGGGCGGTGGCTACGAGCAGTACTTC.

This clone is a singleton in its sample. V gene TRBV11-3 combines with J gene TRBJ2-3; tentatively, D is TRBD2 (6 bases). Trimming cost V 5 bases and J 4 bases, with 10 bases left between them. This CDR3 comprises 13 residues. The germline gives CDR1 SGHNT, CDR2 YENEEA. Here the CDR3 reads CASSQSGADTQYF. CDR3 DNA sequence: TGTGCCAGCAGCCAATCGGGAGCAGATACGCAGTATTTT.

DNA of the CDR3: TGTGCCAGCAGCCCCCTGGCGGGGATCAGTCCTGAAGCTTTCTTT. Amino acids: CASSPLAGISPEAFF. This sequence joins TRBV14 and TRBJ1-1, with D uncertain. In germline, CDR1 is SGHDN, CDR2 FVKESK. V lost 4 bases and J 6 bases, leaving 18 bases between the germline ends. This CDR3 is 15 amino acids long.

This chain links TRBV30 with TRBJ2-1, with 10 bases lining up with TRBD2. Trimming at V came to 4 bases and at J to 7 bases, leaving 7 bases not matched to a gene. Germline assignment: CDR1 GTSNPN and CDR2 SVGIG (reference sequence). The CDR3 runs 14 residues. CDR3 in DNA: TGTGCCTGGACGTTCGCTAGCGGGAGAAATGAGCAGTTCTTC. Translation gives CAWTFASGRNEQFF. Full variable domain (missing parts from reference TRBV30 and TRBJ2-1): SQTIHQWPATLVQPVGSPLSLECTVEGTSNPNLYWYRQAAGRGLQLLFYSVGIGQISSEVPQNLSASRPQDRQFILSSKKLLLSDSGFYLCAWTFASGRNEQFFGPGTRLTVL.

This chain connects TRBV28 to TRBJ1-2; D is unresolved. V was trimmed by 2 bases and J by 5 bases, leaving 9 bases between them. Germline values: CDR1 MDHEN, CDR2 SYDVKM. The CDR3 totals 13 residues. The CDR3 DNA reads TGTGCCAGCAGTTTAGGACTCCTATATGGCTACACCTTC. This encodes CASSLGLLYGYTF.

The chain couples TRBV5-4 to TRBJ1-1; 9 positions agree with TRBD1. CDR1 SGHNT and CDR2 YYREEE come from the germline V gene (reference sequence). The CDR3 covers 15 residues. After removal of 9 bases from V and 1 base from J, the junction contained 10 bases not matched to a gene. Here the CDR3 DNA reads TGTGCCACCACCAGGACAGGGGCGGGGAACACTGAAGCTTTCTTT. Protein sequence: CATTRTGAGNTEAFF. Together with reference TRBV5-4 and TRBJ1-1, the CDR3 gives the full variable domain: ETGVTQSPTHLIKTRGQQVTLRCSSQSGHNTVSWYQQALGQGPQFIFQYYREEENGRGNFPPRFSGLQFPNYSSELNVNALELDDSALYLCATTRTGAGNTEAFFGQGTRLTVV.

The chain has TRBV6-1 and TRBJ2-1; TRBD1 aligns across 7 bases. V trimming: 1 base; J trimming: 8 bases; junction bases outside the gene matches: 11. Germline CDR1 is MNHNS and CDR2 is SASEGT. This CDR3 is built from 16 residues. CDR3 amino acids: CASSEVQGVGVYEQFF. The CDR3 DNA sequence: TGTGCCAGCAGTGAAGTCCAGGGGGTGGGCGTGTATGAGCAGTTCTTC.

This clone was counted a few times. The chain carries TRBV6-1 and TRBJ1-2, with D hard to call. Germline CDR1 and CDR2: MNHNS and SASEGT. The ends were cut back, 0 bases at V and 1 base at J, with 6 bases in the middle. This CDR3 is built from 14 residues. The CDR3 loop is CASSEAYSNYGYTF. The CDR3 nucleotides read TGTGCCAGCAGTGAAGCCTACAGTAACTATGGCTACACCTTC.

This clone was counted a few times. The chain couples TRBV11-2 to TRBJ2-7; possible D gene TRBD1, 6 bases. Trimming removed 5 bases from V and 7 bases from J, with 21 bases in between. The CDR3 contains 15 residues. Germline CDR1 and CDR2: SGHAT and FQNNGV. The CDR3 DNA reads TGTGCCAGCAGCCCGAACCGGGACACTTTGGGGGAGCAGTACTTC. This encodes CASSPNRDTLGEQYF.

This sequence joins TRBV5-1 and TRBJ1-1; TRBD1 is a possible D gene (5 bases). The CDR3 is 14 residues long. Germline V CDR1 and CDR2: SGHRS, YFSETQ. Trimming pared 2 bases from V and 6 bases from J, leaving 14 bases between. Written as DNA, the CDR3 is TGCGCCAGCAGCTTCGGGGCGGGGTCGTCTGAAGCTTTCTTT. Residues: CASSFGAGSSEAFF.

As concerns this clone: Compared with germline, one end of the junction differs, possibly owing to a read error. CDR3 protein: CASRLGQGSGELFF. Here the CDR3 DNA reads TGTGCCAGCAGGTTAGGCCAGGGCAGCGGGGAGCTGTTTTTT. The chain recombines TRBV7-9 with TRBJ2-2; D may be TRBD1 (5 bases). CDR3 length: 14 residues. The germline V gene has CDR1 SEHNR and CDR2 FQNEAQ (reference sequence).

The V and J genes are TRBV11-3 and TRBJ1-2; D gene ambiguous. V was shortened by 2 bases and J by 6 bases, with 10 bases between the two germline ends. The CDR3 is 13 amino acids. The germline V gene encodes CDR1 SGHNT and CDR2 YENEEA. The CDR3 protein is CASSLRLGDGYTF. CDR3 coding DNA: TGTGCCAGCAGCTTAAGATTGGGCGATGGCTACACCTTC.

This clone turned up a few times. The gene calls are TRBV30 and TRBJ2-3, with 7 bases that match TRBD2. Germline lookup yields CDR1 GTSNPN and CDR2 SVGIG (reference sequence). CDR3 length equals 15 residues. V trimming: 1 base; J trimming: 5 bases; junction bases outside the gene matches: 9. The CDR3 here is CAWSGTGGRQDTQYF. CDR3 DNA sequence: TGTGCCTGGAGTGGGACCGGCGGGAGACAAGATACGCAGTATTTT. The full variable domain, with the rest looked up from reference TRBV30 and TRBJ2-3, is SQTIHQWPATLVQPVGSPLSLECTVEGTSNPNLYWYRQAAGRGLQLLFYSVGIGQISSEVPQNLSASRPQDRQFILSSKKLLLSDSGFYLCAWSGTGGRQDTQYFGPGTRLTVL.

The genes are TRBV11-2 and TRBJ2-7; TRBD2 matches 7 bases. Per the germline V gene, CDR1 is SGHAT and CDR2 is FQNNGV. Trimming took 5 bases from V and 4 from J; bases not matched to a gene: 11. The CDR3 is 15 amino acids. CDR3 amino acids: CASSNPREIGYEQYF. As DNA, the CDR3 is TGTGCCAGCAGCAACCCGCGGGAGATAGGATACGAGCAGTACTTC. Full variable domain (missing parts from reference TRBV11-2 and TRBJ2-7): EAGVAQSPRYKIIEKRQSVAFWCNPISGHATLYWYQQILGQGPKLLIQFQNNGVVDDSQLPKDRFSAERLKGVDSTLKIQPAKLEDSAVYLCASSNPREIGYEQYFGPGTRLTVT.

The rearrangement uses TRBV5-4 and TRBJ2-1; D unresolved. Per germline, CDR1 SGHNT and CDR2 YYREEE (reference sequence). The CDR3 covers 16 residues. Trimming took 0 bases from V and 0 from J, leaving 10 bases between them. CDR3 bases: TGTGCCAGCAGCTTGGGAACGCCGAGCTCCTACAATGAGCAGTTCTTC. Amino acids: CASSLGTPSSYNEQFF.

Here the CDR3 reads CASSEAPGQGKETQYF. CDR3 bases: TGTGCCAGCAGTGAAGCCCCAGGGCAGGGGAAAGAGACCCAGTACTTC. V is TRBV2 and J is TRBJ2-5, with a possible D match to TRBD1 (6 bases). This CDR3 region has 16 residues. Trimming took 0 bases from V and 3 from J, leaving 14 bases between them. Germline lookup yields CDR1 SNHLY and CDR2 FYNNEI. Drawing the rest from reference TRBV2 and TRBJ2-5, the complete variable domain is EPEVTQTPSHQVTQMGQEVILRCVPISNHLYFYWYRQILGQKVEFLVSFYNNEISEKSEIFDDQFSVERPDGSNFTLKIRSTKLEDSAMYFCASSEAPGQGKETQYFGPGTRLLVL.

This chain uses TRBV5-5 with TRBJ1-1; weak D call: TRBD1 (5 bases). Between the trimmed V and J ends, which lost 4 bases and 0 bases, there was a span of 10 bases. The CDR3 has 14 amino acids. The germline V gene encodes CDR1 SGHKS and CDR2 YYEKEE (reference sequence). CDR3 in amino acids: CASSADILNTEAFF. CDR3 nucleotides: TGTGCCAGCAGCGCGGACATCTTGAACACTGAAGCTTTCTTT.

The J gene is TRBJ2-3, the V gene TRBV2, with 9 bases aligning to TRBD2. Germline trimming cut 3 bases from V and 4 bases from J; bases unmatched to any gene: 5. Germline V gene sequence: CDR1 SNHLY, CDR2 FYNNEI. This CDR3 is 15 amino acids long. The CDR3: CASSEPSGISDTQYF. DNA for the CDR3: TGTGCCAGCAGTGAGCCTAGCGGGATCTCAGATACGCAGTATTTT.

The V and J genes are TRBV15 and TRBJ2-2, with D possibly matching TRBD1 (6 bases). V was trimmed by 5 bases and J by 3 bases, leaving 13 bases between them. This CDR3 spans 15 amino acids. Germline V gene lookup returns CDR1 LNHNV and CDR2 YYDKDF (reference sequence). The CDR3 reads CATSDVQGYTGELFF. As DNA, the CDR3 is TGTGCCACCAGCGACGTGCAGGGGTACACCGGGGAGCTGTTTTTT. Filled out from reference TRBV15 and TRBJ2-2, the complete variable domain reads DAMVIQNPRYQVTQFGKPVTLSCSQTLNHNVMYWYQQKSSQAPKLLFHYYDKDFNNEADTPDNFQSRRPNTSFCFLDIRSPGLGDTAMYLCATSDVQGYTGELFFGEGSRLTVL.

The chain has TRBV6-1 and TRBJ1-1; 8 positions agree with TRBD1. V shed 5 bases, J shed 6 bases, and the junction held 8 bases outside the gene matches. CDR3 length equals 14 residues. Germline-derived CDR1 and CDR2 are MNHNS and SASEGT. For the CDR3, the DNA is TGTGCCAGCAGTCCTCGGACGACAGGGGCTGAAGCTTTCTTT. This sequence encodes CASSPRTTGAEAFF.

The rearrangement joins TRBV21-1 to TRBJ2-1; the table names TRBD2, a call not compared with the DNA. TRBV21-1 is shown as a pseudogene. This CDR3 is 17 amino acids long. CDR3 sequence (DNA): TGTGCCACCCAAGGAGAGGACAGCGGGAGGACAGAGAATGAGCAGTTCTTC. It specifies CATQGEDSGRTENEQFF.

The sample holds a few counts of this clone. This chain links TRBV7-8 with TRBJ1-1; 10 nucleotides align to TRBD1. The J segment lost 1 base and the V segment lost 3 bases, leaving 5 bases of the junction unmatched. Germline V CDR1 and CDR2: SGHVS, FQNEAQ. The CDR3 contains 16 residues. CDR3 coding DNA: TGTGCCAGCAGCTTTTACCGGGACAGGGGGAACACTGAAGCTTTCTTT. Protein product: CASSFYRDRGNTEAFF.

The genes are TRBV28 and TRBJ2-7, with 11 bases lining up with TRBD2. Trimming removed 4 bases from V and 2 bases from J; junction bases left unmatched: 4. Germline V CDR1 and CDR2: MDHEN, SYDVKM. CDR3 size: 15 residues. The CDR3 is CASSSGSGGAYEQYF. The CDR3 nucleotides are TGTGCCAGCAGTTCAGGTAGCGGGGGGGCCTACGAGCAGTACTTC.

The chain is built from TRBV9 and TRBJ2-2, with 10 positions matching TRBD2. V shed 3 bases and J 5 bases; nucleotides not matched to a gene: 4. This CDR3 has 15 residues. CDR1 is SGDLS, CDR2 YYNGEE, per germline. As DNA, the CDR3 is TGTGCCAGCAGCGAGTGGACTAGCGGAACCGGGGAGCTGTTTTTT. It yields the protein CASSEWTSGTGELFF.

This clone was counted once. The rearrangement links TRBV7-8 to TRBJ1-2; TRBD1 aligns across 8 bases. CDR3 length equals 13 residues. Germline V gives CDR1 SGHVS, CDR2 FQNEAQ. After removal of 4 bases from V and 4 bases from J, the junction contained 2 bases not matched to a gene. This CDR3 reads CASSWDRSYGYTF. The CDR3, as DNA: TGTGCCAGCAGCTGGGACAGGAGCTATGGCTACACCTTC.

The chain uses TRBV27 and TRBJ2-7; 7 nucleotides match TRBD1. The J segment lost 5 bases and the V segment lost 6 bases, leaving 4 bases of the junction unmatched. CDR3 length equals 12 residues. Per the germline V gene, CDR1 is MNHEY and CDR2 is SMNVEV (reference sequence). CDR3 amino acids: CASRDRVHEQYF. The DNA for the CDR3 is TGTGCCAGCAGAGACAGGGTACACGAGCAGTACTTC.

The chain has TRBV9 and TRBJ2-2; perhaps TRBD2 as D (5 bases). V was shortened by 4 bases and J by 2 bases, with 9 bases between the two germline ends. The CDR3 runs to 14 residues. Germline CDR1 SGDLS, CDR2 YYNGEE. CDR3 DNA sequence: TGTGCCAGCAGCCCCGGGGTTAACACCGGGGAGCTGTTTTTT. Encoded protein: CASSPGVNTGELFF.